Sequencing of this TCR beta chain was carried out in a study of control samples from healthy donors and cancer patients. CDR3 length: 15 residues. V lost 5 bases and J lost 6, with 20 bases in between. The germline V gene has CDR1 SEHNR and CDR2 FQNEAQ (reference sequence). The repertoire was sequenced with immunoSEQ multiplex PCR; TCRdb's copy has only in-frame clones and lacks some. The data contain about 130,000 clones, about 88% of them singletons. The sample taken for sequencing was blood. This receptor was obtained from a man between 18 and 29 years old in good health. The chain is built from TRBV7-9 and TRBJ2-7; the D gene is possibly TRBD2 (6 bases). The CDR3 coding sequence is TGTGCCAGCAGCCATAGCGGAGGGCCCATGTTCGAGCAGTACTTC. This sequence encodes CASSHSGGPMFEQYF.